Below, 7 T cell receptor beta chains from the same sample are listed, as sequenced in a study of OX40 agonist ivuxolimab in advanced cancers. Generated by immunoSEQ multiplex PCR, the TCRdb table keeps only in-frame clones and is missing some. The top ten clones hold about 1.7% of a sample with about 83,000 clones, about 86% of them seen once. The sample in question was CD4+ or CD8+ T cells sorted from blood, obtained in a trial of the OX40 agonist ivuxolimab. These receptors all stem from an adult with an advanced solid tumor such as melanoma, head and neck, liver or kidney cancer.

The V gene is TRBV28, the J gene TRBJ1-5; D unclear. V was clipped by 2 bases and J by 0 bases, with 5 bases between them. This CDR3 is built from 14 residues. Germline V lookup: CDR1 MDHEN, CDR2 SYDVKM. The CDR3 DNA sequence: TGTGCCAGCAGTTTAGGTAGTAGCAATCAGCCCCAGCATTTT. The encoded protein is CASSLGSSNQPQHF.

The chain is built from TRBV5-4 and TRBJ1-5, with D unresolved. Looked up from germline, CDR1 is SGHNT and CDR2 is YYREEE (reference sequence). Trimming shortened V by 0 bases and J by 7 bases, and 17 bases separated the two germline ends. The CDR3 is made up of 16 amino acids. The CDR3 nucleotides read TGTGCCAGCAGCTTGGGAGGACGTTTGGCGGGACAGCCCCAGCATTTT. Its translation: CASSLGGRLAGQPQHF.

This chain links TRBV4-3 with TRBJ1-1; 10 nucleotides match TRBD1. Trimming at V came to 0 bases and at J to 11 bases, leaving 6 bases not matched to a gene. CDR1 is LGHNA and CDR2 is YSLEER in the germline V gene. The CDR3 contains 14 residues. The CDR3 region is CASSQDRGQGTAFF. In nucleotides, the CDR3 is TGCGCCAGCAGCCAAGATCGGGGACAGGGGACGGCTTTCTTT.

This chain joins TRBV9 and TRBJ2-5, with D uncertain. V lost 0 bases, J lost 2 bases, and 5 bases lay in between. The CDR3 spans 13 residues. Germline assignment: CDR1 SGDLS and CDR2 YYNGEE. The CDR3 DNA follows: TGTGCCAGCAGCGTAGGCGGTCAAGAGACCCAGTACTTC. This sequence encodes CASSVGGQETQYF.

J is TRBJ2-3 and V is TRBV14; TRBD2 matches 10 bases. V shed 3 bases and J 7 bases; nucleotides not matched to a gene: 13. This CDR3 comprises 17 residues. CDR1 is SGHDN and CDR2 is FVKESK in the germline V gene. CDR3 sequence reads: CASSHKTSGLWMNTQYF. The CDR3 DNA is TGTGCCAGCAGCCACAAGACTAGCGGGCTTTGGATGAATACGCAGTATTTT.

J is TRBJ2-5 and V is TRBV11-2; D unresolved. Germline CDR1 reads SGHAT; CDR2 reads FQNNGV. The CDR3 totals 16 residues. The V end lost 1 base, the J end lost 7 bases, and 19 bases lay between the germline ends. The CDR3 sequence: CASSLVVQRNFVTQYF. CDR3 nucleotide sequence: TGTGCCAGCAGCTTAGTAGTGCAGAGGAATTTTGTGACCCAGTACTTC. Drawing the rest from reference TRBV11-2 and TRBJ2-5, the complete variable domain is EAGVAQSPRYKIIEKRQSVAFWCNPISGHATLYWYQQILGQGPKLLIQFQNNGVVDDSQLPKDRFSAERLKGVDSTLKIQPAKLEDSAVYLCASSLVVQRNFVTQYFGPGTRLLVL.

In its sample, this clone was seen a few times. CDR3 protein: CASSSQGARATQYF. The CDR3 region has the DNA TGTGCCAGTAGCTCCCAGGGGGCTCGGGCGACCCAGTACTTC. This chain joins TRBV19 and TRBJ2-5, with 8 bases aligning to TRBD1. Germline V CDR1 and CDR2: LNHDA, SQIVND (reference sequence). There are 14 residues in the CDR3. With 6 bases clipped from V and 7 bases from J, the junction kept 10 bases outside the gene matches.